The clone carrying this TCR beta chain has more than one count but fewer than ten. Its antigen is unknown. This record belongs to a study of T-cell memory formation after mild COVID-19. Overall study results and limits: Those CD4+ clones that contracted were mainly in CM and EM (CD8+ ones in EMRA). Clonal second-wave expansions that peaked on day 37 had unconfirmed SARS-CoV-2 specificity.

TCRdb re-called the 5' RACE reads through MiXCR, storing one row per CDR3 protein. In the table there are 150,000 or so distinct CDR3 sequences, 25% of which are singletons. Per the germline V gene, CDR1 is ENHRY and CDR2 is SYGVKD. This CDR3 has 15 residues. V lost 2 bases and J lost 3, with 11 bases in between. Material: PBMCs or a T cell subset sorted from them (not recorded which). The chain employs TRBV10-3 and TRBJ2-1; TRBD1 is a possible D gene (7 bases). The origin of this receptor is an adult woman who had mild COVID-19 (a few samples of this study predate the infection). Cell type and time point are not known. This CDR3 reads CAISEGGGLYNEQFF. As DNA, the CDR3 is TGTGCCATCAGTGAGGGAGGGGGCCTCTACAATGAGCAGTTCTTC.